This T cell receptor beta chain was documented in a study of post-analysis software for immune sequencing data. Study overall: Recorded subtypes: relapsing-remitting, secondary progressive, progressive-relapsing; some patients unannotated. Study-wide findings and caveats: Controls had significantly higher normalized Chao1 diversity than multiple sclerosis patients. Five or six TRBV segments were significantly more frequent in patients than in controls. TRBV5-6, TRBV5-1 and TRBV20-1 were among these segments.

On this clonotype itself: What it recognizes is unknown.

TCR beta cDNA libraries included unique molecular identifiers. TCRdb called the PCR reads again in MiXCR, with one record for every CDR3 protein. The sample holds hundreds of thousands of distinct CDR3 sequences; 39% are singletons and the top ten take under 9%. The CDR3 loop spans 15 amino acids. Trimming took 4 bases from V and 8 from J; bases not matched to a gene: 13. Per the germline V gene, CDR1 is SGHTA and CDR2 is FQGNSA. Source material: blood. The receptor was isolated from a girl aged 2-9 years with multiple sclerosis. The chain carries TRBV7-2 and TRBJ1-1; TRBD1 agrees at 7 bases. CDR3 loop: CASSSLGQTPGEAFF. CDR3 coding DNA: TGTGCCAGCAGCTCCTTGGGACAGACCCCAGGGGAAGCTTTCTTT.